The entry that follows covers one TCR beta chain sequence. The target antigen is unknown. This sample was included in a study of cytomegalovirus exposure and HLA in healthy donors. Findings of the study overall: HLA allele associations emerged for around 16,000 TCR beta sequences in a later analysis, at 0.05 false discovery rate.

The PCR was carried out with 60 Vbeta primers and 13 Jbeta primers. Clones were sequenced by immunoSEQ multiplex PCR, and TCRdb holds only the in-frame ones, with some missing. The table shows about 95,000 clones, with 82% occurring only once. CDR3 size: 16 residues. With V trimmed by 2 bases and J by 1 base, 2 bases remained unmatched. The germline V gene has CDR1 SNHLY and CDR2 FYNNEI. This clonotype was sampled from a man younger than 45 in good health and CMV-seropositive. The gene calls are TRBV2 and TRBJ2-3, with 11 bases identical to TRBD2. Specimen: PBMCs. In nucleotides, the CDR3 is TGTGCCAGCAGTGAATCACTAGCGGGAGGCACAGATACGCAGTATTTT. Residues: CASSESLAGGTDTQYF.